This T cell receptor (beta chain) was documented in a study of T cell responses to AZD1222 COVID-19 vaccine. Study conclusions and caveats: Spike-specific TCRs gained breadth and depth after people received two AZD1222 doses. Only a handful of AZD1222 recipients tested seropositive at baseline. Spike was spanned by vaccine-associated CD4 TCRs, with dominance at 160-218 and 743-854.

Second-dose schedules of about 4 or about 12 weeks were combined. Measured with immunoSEQ multiplex PCR; TCRdb has only the in-frame clones, and not every one. The sample records roughly 35,000 clones, 65% to 90% being singletons. Details on this clone: Its antigen is not identified.

This CDR3 has 15 amino acids. J was trimmed by 3 bases and V by 4 bases; bases with no gene match: 5. Germline CDR1 SGHAT, CDR2 FQNNGV. This chain connects TRBV11-2 to TRBJ2-7, with 11 bases matching TRBD2. The source is an adult who received the AZD1222 COVID-19 vaccine. The input for sequencing was peripheral blood, taken 28 days after the second AZD1222 dose. CDR3 amino acids: CASSSGLAGYYEQYF. The CDR3 region has the DNA TGTGCCAGCAGCTCCGGACTAGCGGGTTACTACGAGCAGTACTTC.